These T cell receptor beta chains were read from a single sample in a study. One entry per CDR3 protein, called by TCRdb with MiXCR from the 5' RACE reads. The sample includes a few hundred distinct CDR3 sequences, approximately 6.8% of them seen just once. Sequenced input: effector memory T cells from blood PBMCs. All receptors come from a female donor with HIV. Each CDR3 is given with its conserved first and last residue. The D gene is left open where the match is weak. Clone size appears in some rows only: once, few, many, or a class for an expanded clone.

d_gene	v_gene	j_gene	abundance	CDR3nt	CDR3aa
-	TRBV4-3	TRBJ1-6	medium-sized	TGCGCCAGCAGCCAAGAGTTGCAGGGCGGTTCACCCCTCCACTTT	CASSQELQGGSPLHF
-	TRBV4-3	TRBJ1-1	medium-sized	TGCGCCAGCAGCCAAGGACAGCTCATGAACACTGAAGCTTTCTTT	CASSQGQLMNTEAFF
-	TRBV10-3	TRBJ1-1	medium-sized	TGTGCCATCAGTGAATACGAGACTGAAGCTTTCTTT	CAISEYETEAFF
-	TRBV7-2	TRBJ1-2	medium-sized	TGTGCCAGCAGCCCCCAGACAGGACCCAACTATGGCTACACCTTC	CASSPQTGPNYGYTF
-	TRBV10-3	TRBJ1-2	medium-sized	TGTGCCATCAGTGAGGCACTCCCCGGGGCTGGCTACACCTTC	CAISEALPGAGYTF
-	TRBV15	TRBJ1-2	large	TGTGCCACCAGCAGAGATCAAGGAGGCGGCTACACCTTC	CATSRDQGGGYTF
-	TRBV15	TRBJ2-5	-	TGTGCCACCACTCAGGGGGGCCAAGAGACCCAGTACTTC	CATTQGGQETQYF
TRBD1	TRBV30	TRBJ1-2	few	TGTGCCTGGAGTGTTTCAGGGGGCCATGGCTACACCTTC	CAWSVSGGHGYTF
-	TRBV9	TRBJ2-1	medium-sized	TGTGCCAGCAGCGTATTAGCGAGCTCCTACAATGAGCAGTTCTTC	CASSVLASSYNEQFF
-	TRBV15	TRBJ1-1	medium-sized	TGTGCCACCAGCCGATCCGGGAATTCGAACACTGAAGCTTTCTTT	CATSRSGNSNTEAFF
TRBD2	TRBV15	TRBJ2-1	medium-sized	TGTGCCACCGAGTACACCGGGACTAGCGGATACAATGAGCAGTTCTTC	CATEYTGTSGYNEQFF
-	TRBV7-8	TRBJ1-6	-	TGTGCCAGCAGCTTAGAGGTGGGGGGTAATTCACCCCTCCACTTT	CASSLEVGGNSPLHF
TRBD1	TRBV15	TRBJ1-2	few	TGTGCCACCAGCAGAGGGACAGGAGCTAACTATGGCTACACCTTC	CATSRGTGANYGYTF
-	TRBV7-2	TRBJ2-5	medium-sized	TGTGCCAGCAGCTTAGTCCCAACGGAGACCCAGTACTTC	CASSLVPTETQYF
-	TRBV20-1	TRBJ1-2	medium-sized	TGCAGTGCTCTTTCTGAGGAGCTTGCTAACTATGGCTACACCTTC	CSALSEELANYGYTF
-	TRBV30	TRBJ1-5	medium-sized	TGTGCCTGGAGTGTAGCGCATCAGCCCCAGCATTTT	CAWSVAHQPQHF